A single sample gave rise to the 20 T cell receptor beta chains below, sequenced in a study of blood T cells in healthy people across ages. A sample-barcoded 5' primer and a J-beta primer mix were used in a second PCR of roughly 7 to 12 cycles. Via MiXCR, TCRdb re-called the 5' RACE reads, giving one row per CDR3 protein. The data show about 1.6 million distinct CDR3 sequences, about 31% seen once. Input material: blood. These receptors originate from a young woman in good health.

V gene TRBV20-1 combines with J gene TRBJ1-1, with 10 nucleotides matching TRBD1. CDR3 length equals 14 residues. Trimming at V came to 5 bases and at J to 3 bases, leaving 6 bases not matched to a gene. Germline CDR1 DFQATT, CDR2 SNEGSKA (reference sequence). The CDR3 region has the DNA TGCAGTGCTCGGGACAGGGGATGGGACACTGAAGCTTTCTTT. Its translation is CSARDRGWDTEAFF.

This clonotype has a handful of counts. The chain links TRBV3-1 to TRBJ2-1; TRBD2 agrees at 9 bases. The CDR3 runs 14 residues. The V gene end was trimmed by 6 bases and the J gene end by 14 bases; junction bases not matched to a gene: 14. Germline CDR1 LGHDT, CDR2 YNNKEL (reference sequence). The CDR3 reads CASSGAAGGREEFF. The CDR3 coding sequence is TGTGCCAGCAGTGGGGCAGCGGGAGGCAGAGAGGAGTTCTTC.

The chain links TRBV5-1 to TRBJ2-7; 8 bases fit TRBD1. J was trimmed by 6 bases and V by 4 bases; bases with no gene match: 9. The germline CDR1 and CDR2 sequences are SGHRS and YFSETQ. The CDR3 covers 14 residues. The CDR3 DNA is TGCGCCAGCAGCCGCCGGGACAGGACCTCCGAGCAGTACTTC. It is translated as CASSRRDRTSEQYF.

Ten or more counts support this clonotype. J is TRBJ2-1 and V is TRBV5-1, with TRBD2 identical over 7 bases. The V segment lost 1 base and the J segment 0 bases; nucleotides outside the gene matches: 4. Germline V gives CDR1 SGHRS, CDR2 YFSETQ. This CDR3 spans 16 amino acids. The CDR3 DNA sequence: TGCGCCAGCAGCTTGATGGGCGGGAGCTCCTACAATGAGCAGTTCTTC. Its translation: CASSLMGGSSYNEQFF.

This clonotype came up a few times. V and J are TRBV29-1 and TRBJ2-1, with D perhaps matching TRBD1 (6 bases). The CDR3 totals 14 residues. V lost 1 base to trimming and J lost 5 bases, with 12 bases between them. CDR1 is SQVTM and CDR2 is ANQGSEA in the germline V gene. As DNA, the CDR3 is TGCAGCGTTGAAGGATTTAGACAGGACAATGAGCAGTTCTTC. It is translated as CSVEGFRQDNEQFF.

The genes are TRBV12-5 and TRBJ2-1; a possible D gene is TRBD2 (5 bases). From germline, CDR1 is LGHNT and CDR2 FRNRAP. V lost 3 bases and J 5 bases, leaving 20 bases between the germline ends. CDR3 size: 17 residues. This chain's CDR3 is CASGLPHGRGPHNEQFF. In DNA, the CDR3 is TGTGCTAGTGGTTTACCCCACGGGCGAGGGCCCCACAATGAGCAGTTCTTC.

V usage is TRBV7-2 and J usage is TRBJ1-3; D possibly corresponds to TRBD1 (6 bases). The CDR3 extends over 15 amino acids. Looked up from germline, CDR1 is SGHTA and CDR2 is FQGNSA. Deletions cut 4 bases from V and 6 bases from J, with 16 bases between. CDR3 region: CASSYKQGRENTIYF. The CDR3 coding sequence is TGTGCCAGCAGCTACAAACAGGGTCGGGAAAACACCATATATTTT.

This clonotype was recorded a few times. CDR3 residues: CASSYSGGRVNEQFF. In DNA, the CDR3 is TGTGCCAGCAGTTACTCCGGGGGTAGGGTCAATGAGCAGTTCTTC. The rearrangement links TRBV6-5 to TRBJ2-1; possibly TRBD2 for D (6 bases). This CDR3 has 15 residues. The germline V gene has CDR1 MNHEY and CDR2 SVGAGI. The V end lost 0 bases, the J end lost 6 bases, and 12 bases lay between the germline ends.

This clonotype was seen only a few times. The rearrangement uses TRBV20-1 and TRBJ2-1; TRBD2 matches at 14 bases. The germline V gene has CDR1 DFQATT and CDR2 SNEGSKA (reference sequence). The V segment lost 7 bases and the J segment 0 bases; nucleotides outside the gene matches: 8. This CDR3 has 17 amino acids. The CDR3 protein is CSVTGLAGVSSYNEQFF. The CDR3 DNA reads TGCAGTGTAACGGGACTAGCGGGGGTCAGCTCCTACAATGAGCAGTTCTTC.

This clonotype was observed a few times. The germline gene is not matched at one end of the junction; a read error may be the cause. The V call is TRBV29-1, the J call TRBJ2-3; TRBD2 aligns across 10 bases. Germline V gene lookup returns CDR1 SQVTM and CDR2 ANQGSEA. The length of the CDR3 is 17 residues. CDR3: CNVEFLASGRGMDTQYF. Here the CDR3 DNA reads TGCAACGTTGAATTTCTTGCTAGCGGGAGAGGGATGGATACGCAGTATTTT.

In this sample, this clonotype turned up a few times. The V call is TRBV7-9, the J call TRBJ2-7; TRBD1 is a possible D gene (6 bases). CDR1 is SEHNR, CDR2 FQNEAQ, per germline (reference sequence). Deletions cut 5 bases from V and 1 base from J, with 15 bases between. The CDR3 runs to 15 residues. In DNA, the CDR3 is TGTGCCAGCAGCCTTGCGTTGACAGGATCCTACGAGCAGTACTTC. Protein product: CASSLALTGSYEQYF.

A single count supports this clonotype. One base away lies a much larger clone, so this may be a sequencing read error. CDR3 DNA: TGTGCCAGCAGTACGGACGGTACTAGCACAGATACGGAGTATTTT. Residues: CASSTDGTSTDTEYF. The gene calls are TRBV12-3 or TRBV12-4 and TRBJ2-3; possible D gene TRBD2, 6 bases. This CDR3 has 15 amino acids.

About this clonotype itself: This may come from a read error, since a much larger clone is one base off. This chain uses TRBV4-1 with TRBJ2-1, with 7 bases identical to TRBD1. Germline V gives CDR1 MGHRA, CDR2 YSYEKL. J gave up 8 bases and V 1 base, and 8 bases lay outside the gene matches. This CDR3 contains 15 residues. The CDR3 DNA follows: TGCGCCAGCAGCCAAGCTCCCGGGACAGAGTATGAGCAGTTCTTC. It encodes CASSQAPGTEYEQFF.

This clonotype was detected a few times. The genes are TRBV6-6 and TRBJ1-4, with 8 bases that match TRBD1. The CDR3 runs to 17 residues. Germline V gene lookup returns CDR1 MNHNY and CDR2 SVGAGI (reference sequence). V gave up 2 bases and J gave up 5 bases; unmatched junction bases: 10. CDR3 sequence reads: CASSYPYTGDRNEKLFF. The DNA of the CDR3 is TGTGCCAGCAGTTACCCGTACACAGGGGACAGGAATGAAAAACTGTTTTTT.

The rearrangement joins TRBV4-1 to TRBJ1-4, with 8 bases matching TRBD1. This CDR3 has 18 residues. The V gene's germline CDR1 is MGHRA and CDR2 YSYEKL. V lost 1 base, J lost 7 bases, and 14 bases stayed unmatched. The CDR3 spells CASSQGPVQGAVGEKLFF. The CDR3 nucleotides are TGCGCCAGCAGCCAAGGCCCGGTGCAGGGGGCAGTGGGTGAAAAACTGTTTTTT.

This clonotype was picked up a small number of times. The J gene is TRBJ2-3, the V gene TRBV20-1; no clear D gene. Trimming took 3 bases from V and 2 from J, leaving 6 bases between them. This CDR3 is 12 amino acids long. Germline V CDR1 and CDR2: DFQATT, SNEGSKA (reference sequence). In DNA form, the CDR3 reads TGCAGTGCTAGCGGAGCCACAGATACGCAGTATTTT. This translates into CSASGATDTQYF.

The chain recombines TRBV7-9 with TRBJ1-2, with TRBD1 identical over 11 bases. The CDR3 is 17 residues long. Per the germline V gene, CDR1 is SEHNR and CDR2 is FQNEAQ (reference sequence). Trimming removed 5 bases from V and 6 bases from J; junction bases left unmatched: 14. The CDR3 sequence is CASSLVWGQGVRHGYTF. The CDR3 DNA reads as TGTGCCAGCAGCCTAGTATGGGGACAGGGGGTAAGGCATGGCTACACCTTC.

This clonotype showed up just a few times. This rearrangement joins TRBV28 to TRBJ2-3; 12 bases are a match to TRBD2. Germline V gene data show CDR1 as MDHEN and CDR2 as SYDVKM. This CDR3 has 14 residues. V trimming: 6 bases; J trimming: 4 bases; junction bases outside the gene matches: 2. CDR3 coding DNA: TGTGCCAGCAGACTAGCGGGAGGCGCAGATACGCAGTATTTT. Amino acid sequence: CASRLAGGADTQYF.

V is TRBV20-1 and J is TRBJ1-2; D remains unclear. This CDR3 spans 13 amino acids. Germline CDR1 and CDR2: DFQATT and SNEGSKA (reference sequence). V dropped 0 bases and J dropped 2 bases, with 7 bases sitting between them. The CDR3 protein is CSARDRKNYGYTF. For the CDR3, the DNA is TGCAGTGCTAGAGATCGGAAGAACTATGGCTACACCTTC.

This clonotype was counted at least ten times. The chain combines TRBV20-1 with TRBJ2-7; 9 nucleotides agree with TRBD1. Losses at the gene ends were 5 bases for V and 0 bases for J; bases not matched to a gene: 2. CDR3 length equals 13 residues. Germline V CDR1 and CDR2: DFQATT, SNEGSKA (reference sequence). In DNA, the CDR3 is TGCAGTGCTGACAGGGGGAGCTCCTACGAGCAGTACTTC. This encodes CSADRGSSYEQYF.